What follows are 32 T cell receptor beta chains derived from one specimen sequenced in a study of tumor-infiltrating lymphocytes in localized non-small cell lung cancer (dated by TCRdb to the early 2020s). Library preparation employed the immunoSEQ multiplex PCR assay. In its TCRdb copy, this immuneACCESS table keeps in-frame sequences only and misses some clones. Where compared with another copy, unresolved V genes explain less than half of these, and the others have no known cause. The sample records some 15,000 clones, around 80% of which are singletons. Of the sample, 4% to 5% falls within the top ten clones. The sequencing input was lung tumor tissue. The receptor source for this set is a human donor with non-small cell lung cancer.

This clone was detected only a few times. The chain recombines TRBV29-1 with TRBJ2-7; 8 positions match TRBD1. The germline V gene encodes CDR1 SQVTM and CDR2 ANQGSEA. The length of the CDR3 is 12 residues. V lost 7 bases, J lost 7 bases, and 9 bases stayed unmatched. For the CDR3, the DNA is TGCAGCGCTGATCAGGGGGCGGAAGAGCAGTACTTC. Protein: CSADQGAEEQYF.

The chain combines TRBV5-1 with TRBJ1-6; tentative D call: TRBD1 (5 bases). Germline-derived CDR1 and CDR2 are SGHRS and YFSETQ. There are 14 residues in the CDR3. Trimming stripped 1 base from V and 9 bases from J, with 11 bases between. CDR3 residues: CASSLTGLSSPLHF. The CDR3 DNA reads TGCGCCAGCAGCTTGACAGGCCTGAGTTCACCCCTCCACTTT.

The chain links TRBV2 to TRBJ2-7; TRBD1 matches 7 bases. This CDR3 has 15 amino acids. Germline lookup yields CDR1 SNHLY and CDR2 FYNNEI. The ends lost 0 bases at V and 2 bases at J; junction bases unmatched: 4. CDR3 amino acids: CASSEARGTAYEQYF. The CDR3 region has the DNA TGTGCCAGCAGTGAAGCGAGGGGGACAGCCTACGAGCAGTACTTC.

This clone is a singleton in its sample. The J gene is TRBJ1-4, the V gene TRBV18; no reliable D call. This CDR3 has 14 residues. Trimming removed 3 bases from V and 11 bases from J, with 16 bases in between. CDR1 and CDR2 (germline): KGHSH, LQKENI. The chain's CDR3 is CASSPERSMGKLFF. The CDR3 DNA reads as TGTGCCAGCTCACCGGAGAGGAGTATGGGCAAACTGTTTTTT.

The chain links TRBV4-3 to TRBJ1-2, with no clear D. Trimming took 0 bases from V and 1 from J, leaving 9 bases between them. The CDR3 has 15 residues. CDR1 LGHNA and CDR2 YSLEER come from the germline V gene. The DNA of the CDR3 is TGCGCCAGCAGCCAAGAGAACCGAGGTAACTATGGCTACACCTTC. Protein sequence: CASSQENRGNYGYTF.

CDR3 sequence (DNA): TGTGCCAGCAGCTTAGTTGCGGGGGGGAACTCCTACGAGCAGTACTTC. It is translated as CASSLVAGGNSYEQYF. V and J are TRBV7-2 and TRBJ2-7, with TRBD2 identical over 9 bases. The CDR3 consists of 16 residues. Germline CDR1 and CDR2: SGHTA and FQGNSA. The V gene end was trimmed by 1 base and the J gene end by 0 bases; junction bases not matched to a gene: 4.

The chain is built from TRBV30 and TRBJ2-6; no clear D gene. V was clipped by 1 base and J by 0 bases, with 13 bases between them. CDR1 and CDR2 from the germline V gene are GTSNPN and SVGIG (reference sequence). The CDR3 has 17 residues. The CDR3 DNA sequence: TGTGCCTGGAGTGAAGGTACCTCGTACTCTGGGGCCAACGTCCTGACTTTC. As protein: CAWSEGTSYSGANVLTF.

V usage is TRBV4-1 and J usage is TRBJ1-4; 11 positions match TRBD1. V lost 4 bases to trimming and J lost 7 bases; unmatched junction nucleotides: 8. The germline gives CDR1 MGHRA, CDR2 YSYEKL. This CDR3 contains 16 residues. The CDR3 nucleotides read TGCGCCAGCAGCCCAGGCACGGGACAGGGGGGTGAAAAACTGTTTTTT. Its protein product is CASSPGTGQGGEKLFF.

This clone was counted between two and nine times. V and J are TRBV7-9 and TRBJ1-1; 7 nucleotides agree with TRBD1. V was clipped by 5 bases and J by 1 base; unmatched bases: 7. CDR1 and CDR2 from the germline V gene are SEHNR and FQNEAQ (reference sequence). There are 15 residues in the CDR3. CDR3 in DNA: TGTGCCAGCAGCCAACAGGGGATGTCGAACACTGAAGCTTTCTTT. Its protein product is CASSQQGMSNTEAFF.

The rearrangement joins TRBV11-2 to TRBJ1-6; D gene uncertain. The CDR3 runs to 15 residues. Looked up from germline, CDR1 is SGHAT and CDR2 is FQNNGV. The V end lost 1 base, the J end lost 10 bases, and 14 bases lay between the germline ends. CDR3 in amino acids: CASSLVGGPGSPLHF. The CDR3 DNA sequence: TGTGCCAGCAGCTTAGTGGGCGGCCCGGGATCACCCCTCCACTTT.

The J gene is TRBJ2-5, the V gene TRBV5-6; D unclear. Germline V gene lookup returns CDR1 SGHDT and CDR2 YYEEEE. This CDR3 has 14 amino acids. With 0 bases removed from V and 4 bases from J, the gap between germline ends came to 10 bases. This chain's CDR3 is CASSLGGFRETQYF. The CDR3 DNA follows: TGTGCCAGCAGCTTGGGCGGATTCAGAGAGACCCAGTACTTC.

V gene TRBV19 combines with J gene TRBJ2-1; D is possibly TRBD1 (5 bases). The V gene lost 3 bases and the J gene lost 6 bases, with 6 bases spanning the gap. This CDR3 is 12 amino acids long. Germline V CDR1 and CDR2: LNHDA, SQIVND (reference sequence). The CDR3 protein is CASSMTVNEQFF. CDR3 DNA sequence: TGTGCCAGTAGTATGACAGTCAATGAGCAGTTCTTC.

In DNA, the CDR3 is TGCGCCAGCAGCCAATTTAGCGGGAGCACAGATACGCAGTATTTT. Protein sequence: CASSQFSGSTDTQYF. This chain connects TRBV4-3 to TRBJ2-3; TRBD2 aligns across 7 bases. The length of the CDR3 is 15 residues. The J segment lost 0 bases and the V segment lost 2 bases, leaving 2 bases of the junction unmatched. CDR1 is LGHNA, CDR2 YSLEER, per germline.

This clone was recorded only once. The junction departs from germline at one end; a sequencing error may be responsible. V gene TRBV4-3 combines with J gene TRBJ1-2; D remains ambiguous. CDR3 length equals 16 residues. Germline V gene lookup returns CDR1 LGHNA and CDR2 YSLEER. The DNA of the CDR3 is TGCGCCAGCAGCCAAGAGTTCGCGACAAGGAAAGGACCTTTATCCTTC. This encodes CASSQEFATRKGPLSF.

The chain joins TRBV5-1 to TRBJ2-3; TRBD1 aligns across 7 bases. The CDR3 covers 15 residues. The germline gives CDR1 SGHRS, CDR2 YFSETQ. The V segment lost 1 base and the J segment 4 bases; nucleotides outside the gene matches: 6. CDR3 sequence reads: CASSLTGDAPDTQYF. CDR3 bases: TGCGCCAGCAGCTTGACAGGGGATGCCCCAGATACGCAGTATTTT.

This sequence joins TRBV5-6 and TRBJ2-7, with 8 bases that match TRBD2. The germline V gene has CDR1 SGHDT and CDR2 YYEEEE. V lost 0 bases to trimming and J lost 3 bases; unmatched junction nucleotides: 5. The CDR3 loop spans 15 amino acids. Here the CDR3 DNA reads TGTGCCAGCAGCTTGGCCGCGGGGGGTATCTACGAGCAGTACTTC. This translates into CASSLAAGGIYEQYF.

The V and J genes are TRBV9 and TRBJ2-1; no firm D call. CDR1 and CDR2 (germline): SGDLS, YYNGEE. The CDR3 runs to 16 residues. Trimming removed 1 base from V and 5 bases from J, with 16 bases in between. In nucleotides, the CDR3 is TGTGCCAGCAGCGTATCAACACCGGCCTGGGACAATGAGCAGTTCTTC. This translates into CASSVSTPAWDNEQFF.

The CDR3 loop is CASSYSTGADTQYF. DNA for the CDR3: TGTGCCAGCAGTTACTCTACAGGGGCAGATACGCAGTATTTT. The V gene is TRBV6-5, the J gene TRBJ2-3, with 7 bases that match TRBD1. Germline V gene data show CDR1 as MNHEY and CDR2 as SVGAGI. This CDR3 is 14 amino acids long. J was trimmed by 4 bases and V by 0 bases; bases with no gene match: 1.

This chain joins TRBV7-2 and TRBJ2-7; no clear D gene. Germline CDR1 and CDR2: SGHTA and FQGNSA. The CDR3 length is 14 residues. V gave up 4 bases and J gave up 6 bases, with 16 bases separating them. CDR3: CASSSPPFSVEQYF. As DNA, the CDR3 is TGTGCCAGCAGCTCCCCGCCTTTTTCAGTCGAGCAGTACTTC.

The chain employs TRBV10-3 and TRBJ2-1, with D maybe TRBD1 (8 bases). This CDR3 region has 18 residues. Germline V gene data show CDR1 as ENHRY and CDR2 as SYGVKD. V was trimmed by 4 bases and J by 0 bases, leaving 19 bases between them. The chain's CDR3 is CAISAPGQGGISYNEQFF. The DNA for the CDR3 is TGTGCCATCAGTGCCCCAGGACAGGGAGGGATCTCCTACAATGAGCAGTTCTTC.

This clone was picked up one time. This rearrangement joins TRBV9 to TRBJ1-2; tentatively, D is TRBD1 (5 bases). Trimming stripped 0 bases from V and 0 bases from J, with 15 bases between. The CDR3 covers 17 residues. The V gene's germline CDR1 is SGDLS and CDR2 YYNGEE. As DNA, the CDR3 is TGTGCCAGCAGCGTAGACCCGGGACGAATCGCTAACTATGGCTACACCTTC. Its translation is CASSVDPGRIANYGYTF. The variable domain in full, completed from reference TRBV9 and TRBJ1-2, reads DSGVTQTPKHLITATGQRVTLRCSPRSGDLSVYWYQQSLDQGLQFLIQYYNGEERAKGNILERFSAQQFPDLHSELNLSSLELGDSALYFCASSVDPGRIANYGYTFGSGTRLTVV.

This chain links TRBV5-6 with TRBJ2-5; TRBD1 is a possible D gene (6 bases). The DNA end is a closer match to TRBJ2-7, so the J assignment may be wrong. CDR3 length: 14 residues. Germline lookup yields CDR1 SGHDT and CDR2 YYEEEE. The CDR3 protein is CASSETGYLYEQYF. In DNA form, the CDR3 reads TGTGCCAGCAGCGAAACAGGGTACCTCTACGAGCAGTACTTC.

Worth noting for this clone: At one boundary the junction diverges from the germline segment, which might be a read error. The chain uses TRBV7-2 and TRBJ1-1, with D possibly being TRBD1 (5 bases). This CDR3 has 14 residues. The V gene's germline CDR1 is SGHTA and CDR2 FQGNSA. CDR3 sequence reads: CASTLTGLNTEAFF. The CDR3 coding sequence is TGTGCCAGCACCTTAACAGGACTGAACACTGAAGCTTTCTTT.

The chain employs TRBV2 and TRBJ1-4, with 10 bases that match TRBD1. The CDR3 is made up of 16 amino acids. Germline V CDR1 and CDR2: SNHLY, FYNNEI. V shed 11 bases, J shed 7 bases, and the junction held 16 bases outside the gene matches. The CDR3 DNA sequence: TGTGCCGGCTATCGGGGACAGGGGTCGGCGGCTGAAAAACTGTTTTTT. Its translation is CAGYRGQGSAAEKLFF.

The V call is TRBV7-8, the J call TRBJ2-1; D perhaps matches TRBD1 (5 bases). The CDR3 covers 15 residues. CDR1 SGHVS and CDR2 FQNEAQ come from the germline V gene. V was pared by 6 bases and J by 2 bases, with 14 bases between. In nucleotides, the CDR3 is TGTGCCAGCAGGCAGACAGTCCATCCCTACAATGAGCAGTTCTTC. Its protein product is CASRQTVHPYNEQFF.

This chain links TRBV4-2 with TRBJ2-3; 11 bases are shared with TRBD2. Per the germline V gene, CDR1 is LGHNA and CDR2 is YNFKEQ. CDR3 size: 17 residues. J lost 6 bases, V lost 0 bases, and 8 bases had no gene match. The CDR3 nucleotides read TGTGCCAGCAGCCAAGATCTTAGCGGGGGGGCCAGGGATACGCAGTATTTT. As protein: CASSQDLSGGARDTQYF.

The rearrangement uses TRBV29-1 and TRBJ2-7; unclear D gene. Trimming removed 4 bases from V and 2 bases from J, with 15 bases in between. The germline V gene has CDR1 SQVTM and CDR2 ANQGSEA. There are 14 residues in the CDR3. CDR3 protein: CSVGPPQETYEQYF. DNA for the CDR3: TGCAGCGTTGGCCCCCCCCAGGAGACCTACGAGCAGTACTTC.

This clone was picked up a small number of times. The chain is built from TRBV10-1 and TRBJ2-5; D call uncertain. V shed 0 bases and J shed 5 bases, with 10 bases lying between them. Germline CDR1 reads WNHNN; CDR2 reads SYGVQD (reference sequence). The CDR3 has 14 amino acids. The CDR3 bases are TGCGCCAGCAGTGAGTCTGCTCGGCCGGAGACCCAGTACTTC. It is translated as CASSESARPETQYF.

The rearrangement links TRBV7-9 to TRBJ1-1; 9 bases align to TRBD1. CDR3 size: 14 residues. Germline loops: CDR1 SEHNR, CDR2 FQNEAQ (reference sequence). V shed 6 bases and J 2 bases; nucleotides not matched to a gene: 4. This CDR3 reads CASSPDRGNTEAFF. The CDR3 nucleotides read TGTGCCAGCAGTCCGGACAGGGGAAACACTGAAGCTTTCTTT.

V usage is TRBV5-6 and J usage is TRBJ2-3; D gene uncertain. This CDR3 has 16 residues. With 2 bases removed from V and 2 bases from J, the gap between germline ends came to 15 bases. Per the germline V gene, CDR1 is SGHDT and CDR2 is YYEEEE. The DNA of the CDR3 is TGTGCCAGCAGCTTCAGTGTCGACCGCATCACAGATACGCAGTATTTT. Residues: CASSFSVDRITDTQYF. Full variable domain (missing parts from reference TRBV5-6 and TRBJ2-3): DAGVTQSPTHLIKTRGQQVTLRCSPKSGHDTVSWYQQALGQGPQFIFQYYEEEERQRGNFPDRFSGHQFPNYSSELNVNALLLGDSALYLCASSFSVDRITDTQYFGPGTRLTVL.

The DNA of the CDR3 is TGCGCCAGCAAAAGGGACCAAGGACGGTACTACGAGCAGTACTTC. It encodes CASKRDQGRYYEQYF. V usage is TRBV10-2 and J usage is TRBJ2-7; the D gene could be TRBD1 or TRBD2 (5 bases each). Per germline, CDR1 WSHSY and CDR2 SAAADI. The V end lost 7 bases, the J end lost 3 bases, and 19 bases lay between the germline ends. The CDR3 extends over 15 amino acids.

This clone was observed a handful of times. The chain has TRBV7-2 and TRBJ2-7; TRBD2 matches 11 bases. From germline, CDR1 is SGHTA and CDR2 FQGNSA. J was trimmed by 2 bases and V by 3 bases; bases with no gene match: 12. The CDR3 spans 18 residues. Here the CDR3 DNA reads TGTGCCAGCAGCTTGCAACGGGGGGGGACTAGCGGACCCTACGAGCAGTACTTC. Protein sequence: CASSLQRGGTSGPYEQYF.